The sequence of this T cell receptor beta chain was determined in a study of cytomegalovirus exposure and HLA in healthy donors. Overall study findings and caveats: Reports state that TCR beta sequences accurately predicted most subjects' HLA-A and HLA-B alleles. The study labeled under 200 TCR beta chains cytomegalovirus-associated.

The CDR3 is made up of 14 amino acids. V was cut by 4 bases and J by 4 bases, with 14 bases left in between. CDR1 is SGHNT and CDR2 is YYREEE in the germline V gene (reference sequence). On this clone itself: Its antigen remains unidentified.

This PCR relied on a set of 60 Vbeta primers and 13 Jbeta primers. Generated by immunoSEQ multiplex PCR, the TCRdb table keeps only in-frame clones and is missing some. The table records approximately 150,000 clones, roughly 79% of them present only once. V and J are TRBV5-4 and TRBJ1-2; D possibly corresponds to TRBD1 (6 bases). The receptor comes from a woman in her 50s in good health and CMV-seronegative. Sequences were obtained from PBMCs. The CDR3 reads CASSPTGRGYGYTF. CDR3 nucleotides: TGTGCCAGCAGCCCCACAGGGCGCGGCTATGGCTACACCTTC.